The TCR beta chain described here comes from a study of T cells in Graves' hyperthyroidism and ophthalmopathy. CDR3 length: 15 amino acids. V shed 9 bases and J shed 0 bases, with 16 bases lying between them. This clonotype was detected many times. Amplification of TCR beta CDR3 regions used RNA as the template. The primer set for the first-round RT-PCR of the TCR CDR3 was HTBI. TCRdb re-analysed the multiplex PCR reads in MiXCR, keeping a single row per CDR3 protein. The repertoire holds around 420,000 distinct CDR3 sequences, 15% to 18% seen once, with around 14% in the top ten. The chain has TRBV12-3 or TRBV12-4 and TRBJ2-3; D is perhaps TRBD1 (6 bases). The sample taken for sequencing was blood. The receptor comes from a woman aged 18-29 years with Graves' hyperthyroidism. The CDR3 DNA sequence: TGTGCCAGTACGATTGGGGACATAAGCACAGATACGCAGTATTTT. Protein product: CASTIGDISTDTQYF.